This T cell receptor (beta chain) was observed in a study of shared clonotypes between healthy human individuals. The wider study: Plates per donor: three CD4 naive, three CD4 memory, two CD8 naive, one CD8 memory. General study findings and limits: Richness estimates generally favored naive over memory subsets.

The assay was run at deep level. Measured with immunoSEQ multiplex PCR; TCRdb has only the in-frame clones, and not every one. The table lists 500,000 or so clones, 90% to 96% of them singletons. There were only Caucasian adults among the donors, and all lived in Nashville, Tennessee. The CDR3 loop spans 18 amino acids. After removal of 3 bases from V and 0 bases from J, the junction contained 5 bases not matched to a gene. Germline CDR1 and CDR2: ENHRY and SYGVKD. Remarks on this clone: What it binds is not known.

This TCR came from a woman in her thirties in good health. The chain links TRBV10-3 to TRBJ2-3, with 14 positions matching TRBD2. Source material: naive CD4+ T cells sorted from blood. As to subset: CD45RA+ positively selected. In DNA form, the CDR3 reads TGTGCCATCAGTGATAGACTAGCGGGAGGGCCTAGCACAGATACGCAGTATTTT. The encoded protein is CAISDRLAGGPSTDTQYF.